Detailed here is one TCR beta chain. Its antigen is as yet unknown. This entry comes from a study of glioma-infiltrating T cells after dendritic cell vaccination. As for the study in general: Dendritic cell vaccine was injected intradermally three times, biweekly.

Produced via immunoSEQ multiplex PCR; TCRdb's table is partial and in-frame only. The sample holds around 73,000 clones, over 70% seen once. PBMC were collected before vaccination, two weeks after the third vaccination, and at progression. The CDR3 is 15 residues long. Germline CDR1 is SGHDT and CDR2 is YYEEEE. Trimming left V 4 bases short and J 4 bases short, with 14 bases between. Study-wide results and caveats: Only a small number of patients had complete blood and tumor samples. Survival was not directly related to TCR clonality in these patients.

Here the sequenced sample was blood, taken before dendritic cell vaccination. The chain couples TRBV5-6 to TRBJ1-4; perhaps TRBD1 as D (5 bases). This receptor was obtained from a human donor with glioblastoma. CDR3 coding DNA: TGTGCCAGCAGCCCGCAGACAGTGCTTAATGAAAAACTGTTTTTT. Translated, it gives CASSPQTVLNEKLFF.